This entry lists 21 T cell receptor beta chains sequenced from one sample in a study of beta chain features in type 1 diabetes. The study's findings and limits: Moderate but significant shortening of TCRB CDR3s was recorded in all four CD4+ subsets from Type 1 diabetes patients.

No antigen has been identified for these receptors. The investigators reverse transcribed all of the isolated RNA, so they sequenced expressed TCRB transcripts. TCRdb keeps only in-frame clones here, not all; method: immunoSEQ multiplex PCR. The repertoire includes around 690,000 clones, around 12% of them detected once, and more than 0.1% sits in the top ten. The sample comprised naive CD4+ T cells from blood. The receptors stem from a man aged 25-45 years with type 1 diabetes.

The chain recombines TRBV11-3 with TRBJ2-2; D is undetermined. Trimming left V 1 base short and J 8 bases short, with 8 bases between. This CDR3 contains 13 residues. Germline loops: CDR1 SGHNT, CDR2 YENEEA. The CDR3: CASSLGEAGELFF. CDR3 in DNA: TGTGCCAGCAGCTTAGGAGAGGCTGGGGAGCTGTTTTTT.

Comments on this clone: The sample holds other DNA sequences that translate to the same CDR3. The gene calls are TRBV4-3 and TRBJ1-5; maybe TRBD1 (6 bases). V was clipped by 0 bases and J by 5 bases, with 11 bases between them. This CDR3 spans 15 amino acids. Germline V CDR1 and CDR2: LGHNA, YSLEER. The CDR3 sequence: CASSQDRAGDQPQHF. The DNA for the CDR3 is TGCGCCAGCAGCCAAGATCGAGCAGGGGATCAGCCCCAGCATTTT.

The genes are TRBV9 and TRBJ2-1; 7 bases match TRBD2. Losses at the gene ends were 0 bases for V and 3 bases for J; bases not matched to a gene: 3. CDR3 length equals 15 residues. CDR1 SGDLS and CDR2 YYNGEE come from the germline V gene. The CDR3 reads CASSVVGGYYNEQFF. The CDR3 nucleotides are TGTGCCAGCAGCGTAGTCGGGGGGTACTACAATGAGCAGTTCTTC.

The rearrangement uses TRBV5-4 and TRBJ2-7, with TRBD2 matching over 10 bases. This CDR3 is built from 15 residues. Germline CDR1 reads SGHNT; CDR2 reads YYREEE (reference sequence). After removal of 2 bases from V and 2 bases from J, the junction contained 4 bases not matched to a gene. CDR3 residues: CASSFTSGGAYEQYF. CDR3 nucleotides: TGTGCCAGCAGCTTCACGAGCGGGGGGGCCTACGAGCAGTACTTC.

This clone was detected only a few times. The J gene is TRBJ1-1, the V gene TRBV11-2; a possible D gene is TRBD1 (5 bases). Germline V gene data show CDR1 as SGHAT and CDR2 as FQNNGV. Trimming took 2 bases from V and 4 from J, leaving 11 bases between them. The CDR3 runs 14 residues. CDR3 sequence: CASSLQRRGTEAFF. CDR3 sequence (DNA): TGTGCCAGCAGCTTACAACGAAGGGGCACTGAAGCTTTCTTT.

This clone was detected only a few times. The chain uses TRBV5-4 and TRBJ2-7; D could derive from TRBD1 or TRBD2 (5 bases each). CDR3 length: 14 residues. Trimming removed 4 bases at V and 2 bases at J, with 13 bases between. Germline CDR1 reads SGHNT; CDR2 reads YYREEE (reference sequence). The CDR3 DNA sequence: TGTGCCAGCAGCGTCCGGGACGTCCCCTACGAGCAGTACTTC. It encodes CASSVRDVPYEQYF.

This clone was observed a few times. CDR3 protein: CASGLVLHSRGGQPQHF. As DNA, the CDR3 is TGTGCTAGTGGTTTGGTACTTCACTCCAGGGGCGGGCAGCCCCAGCATTTT. This chain uses TRBV12-5 with TRBJ1-5; possible D gene TRBD1, 6 bases. V lost 0 bases and J lost 7, with 19 bases in between. Per the germline V gene, CDR1 is LGHNT and CDR2 is FRNRAP. CDR3 length: 17 amino acids.

The CDR3 coding sequence is TGTGCCAGCACTAGGGAGGTCGGGCCACTTCAGCCCCAGCATTTT. This gives the protein CASTREVGPLQPQHF. The gene calls are TRBV6-6 and TRBJ1-5; D is ambiguous. V was shortened by 7 bases and J by 6 bases, with 19 bases between the two germline ends. The CDR3 length is 15 residues. Per the germline V gene, CDR1 is MNHNY and CDR2 is SVGAGI (reference sequence).

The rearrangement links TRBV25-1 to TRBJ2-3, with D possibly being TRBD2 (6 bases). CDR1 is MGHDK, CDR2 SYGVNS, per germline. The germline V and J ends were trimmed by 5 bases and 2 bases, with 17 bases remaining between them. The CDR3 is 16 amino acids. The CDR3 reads CASSFSGTSYTDTQYF. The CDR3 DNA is TGTGCCAGCAGTTTCTCCGGGACTTCTTACACAGATACGCAGTATTTT.

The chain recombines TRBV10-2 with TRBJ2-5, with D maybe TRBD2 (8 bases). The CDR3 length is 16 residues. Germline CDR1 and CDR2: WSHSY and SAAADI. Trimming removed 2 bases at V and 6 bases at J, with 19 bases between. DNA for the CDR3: TGCGCCAGCAGTGAGCGGGGGGGAGGGGGCATCCAGACCCAGTACTTC. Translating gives CASSERGGGGIQTQYF.

In DNA, the CDR3 is TGTGCCAGCAGCCCAGTTTATAGGGAAACTACGCAGTATTTT. Its protein is CASSPVYRETTQYF. The chain uses TRBV27 and TRBJ2-3; D remains ambiguous. The length of the CDR3 is 14 residues. Germline V CDR1 and CDR2: MNHEY, SMNVEV (reference sequence). Trimming stripped 6 bases from V and 8 bases from J, with 18 bases between.

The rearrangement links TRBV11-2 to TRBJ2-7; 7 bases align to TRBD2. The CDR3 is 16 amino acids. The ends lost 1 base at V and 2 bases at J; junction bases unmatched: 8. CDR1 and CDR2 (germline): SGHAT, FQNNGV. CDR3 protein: CASSLASGAGPYEQYF. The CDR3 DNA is TGTGCCAGCAGCTTAGCGAGCGGGGCGGGCCCCTACGAGCAGTACTTC.

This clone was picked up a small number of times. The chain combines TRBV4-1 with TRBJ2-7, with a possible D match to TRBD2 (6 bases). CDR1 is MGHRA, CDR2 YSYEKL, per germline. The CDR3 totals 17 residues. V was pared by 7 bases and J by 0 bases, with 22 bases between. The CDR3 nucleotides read TGCGCCAGCAAGCAAGGAGGGTATGAGGGAGGCTCCTACGAGCAGTACTTC. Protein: CASKQGGYEGGSYEQYF.

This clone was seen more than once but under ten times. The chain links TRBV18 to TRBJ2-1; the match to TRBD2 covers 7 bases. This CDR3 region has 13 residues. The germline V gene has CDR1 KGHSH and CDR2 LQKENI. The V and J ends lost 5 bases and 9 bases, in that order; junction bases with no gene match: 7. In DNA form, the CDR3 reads TGTGCCAGCTCAGGGGGATCTAGCGGTGAGCAGTTCTTC. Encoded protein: CASSGGSSGEQFF.

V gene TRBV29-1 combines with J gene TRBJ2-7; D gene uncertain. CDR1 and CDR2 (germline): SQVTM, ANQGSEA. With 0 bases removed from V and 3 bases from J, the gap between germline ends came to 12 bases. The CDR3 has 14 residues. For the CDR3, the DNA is TGCAGCGTTGAAGATCAAGAAAGTTACTACGAGCAGTACTTC. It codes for CSVEDQESYYEQYF.

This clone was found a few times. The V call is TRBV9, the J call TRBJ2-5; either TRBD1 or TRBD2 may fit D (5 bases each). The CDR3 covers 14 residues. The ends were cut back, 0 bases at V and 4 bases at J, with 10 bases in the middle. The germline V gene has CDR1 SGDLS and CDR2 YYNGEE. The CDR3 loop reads CASSVGLRGETQYF. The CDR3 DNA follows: TGTGCCAGCAGCGTAGGACTGAGGGGAGAGACCCAGTACTTC.

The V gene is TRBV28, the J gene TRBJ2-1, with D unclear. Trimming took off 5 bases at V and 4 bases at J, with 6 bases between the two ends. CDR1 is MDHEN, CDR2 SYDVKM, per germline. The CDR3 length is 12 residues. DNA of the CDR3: TGTGCCAGCAGTCCTCAATACAATGAGCAGTTCTTC. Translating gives CASSPQYNEQFF.

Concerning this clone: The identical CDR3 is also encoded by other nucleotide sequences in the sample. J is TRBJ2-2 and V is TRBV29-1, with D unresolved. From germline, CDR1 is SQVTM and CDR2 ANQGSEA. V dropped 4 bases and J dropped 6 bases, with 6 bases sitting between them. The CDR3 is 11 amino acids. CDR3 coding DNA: TGCAGCGTTGGTGGGCCCGGGGAGCTGTTTTTT. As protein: CSVGGPGELFF.

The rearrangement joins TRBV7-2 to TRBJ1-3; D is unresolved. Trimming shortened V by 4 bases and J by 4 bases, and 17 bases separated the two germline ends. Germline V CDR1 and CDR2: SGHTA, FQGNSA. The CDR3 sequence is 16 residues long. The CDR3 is CASSSDSGGPGNTIYF. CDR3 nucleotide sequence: TGTGCCAGCAGCTCCGACTCAGGTGGACCCGGAAACACCATATATTTT. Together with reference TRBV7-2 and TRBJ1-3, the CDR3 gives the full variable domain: GAGVSQSPSNKVTEKGKDVELRCDPISGHTALYWYRQSLGQGLEFLIYFQGNSAPDKSGLPSDRFSAERTGGSVSTLTIQRTQQEDSAVYLCASSSDSGGPGNTIYFGEGSWLTVV.

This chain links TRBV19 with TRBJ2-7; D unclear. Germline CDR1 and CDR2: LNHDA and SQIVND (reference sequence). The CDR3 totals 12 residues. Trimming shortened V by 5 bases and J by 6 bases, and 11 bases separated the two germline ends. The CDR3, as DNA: TGTGCCAGTAGTTTTCTACTTTCCGAGCAGTACTTC. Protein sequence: CASSFLLSEQYF. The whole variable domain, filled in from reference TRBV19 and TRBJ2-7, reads DGGITQSPKYLFRKEGQNVTLSCEQNLNHDAMYWYRQDPGQGLRLIYYSQIVNDFQKGDIAEGYSVSREKKESFPLTVTSAQKNPTAFYLCASSFLLSEQYFGPGTRLTVT.

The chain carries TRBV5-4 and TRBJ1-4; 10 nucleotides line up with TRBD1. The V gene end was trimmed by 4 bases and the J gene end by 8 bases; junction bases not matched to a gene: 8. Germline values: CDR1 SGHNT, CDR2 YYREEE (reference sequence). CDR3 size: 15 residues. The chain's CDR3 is CASSPRGTGVEKLFF. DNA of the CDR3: TGTGCCAGCAGCCCGAGGGGGACAGGGGTGGAAAAACTGTTTTTT. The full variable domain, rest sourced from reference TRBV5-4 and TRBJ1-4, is ETGVTQSPTHLIKTRGQQVTLRCSSQSGHNTVSWYQQALGQGPQFIFQYYREEENGRGNFPPRFSGLQFPNYSSELNVNALELDDSALYLCASSPRGTGVEKLFFGSGTQLSVL.